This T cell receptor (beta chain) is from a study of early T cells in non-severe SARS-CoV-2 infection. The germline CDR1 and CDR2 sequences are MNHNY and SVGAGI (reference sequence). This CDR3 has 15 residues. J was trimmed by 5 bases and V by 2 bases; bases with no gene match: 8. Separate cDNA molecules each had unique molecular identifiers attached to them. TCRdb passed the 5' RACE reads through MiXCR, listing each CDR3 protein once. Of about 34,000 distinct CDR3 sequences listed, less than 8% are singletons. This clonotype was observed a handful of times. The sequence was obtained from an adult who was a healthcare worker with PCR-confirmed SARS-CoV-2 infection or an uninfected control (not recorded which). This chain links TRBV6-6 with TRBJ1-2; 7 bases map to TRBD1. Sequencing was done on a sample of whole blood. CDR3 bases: TGTGCCAGCAGTTACCGAACCGGGACAGCTTATGGCTACACCTTC. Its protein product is CASSYRTGTAYGYTF.